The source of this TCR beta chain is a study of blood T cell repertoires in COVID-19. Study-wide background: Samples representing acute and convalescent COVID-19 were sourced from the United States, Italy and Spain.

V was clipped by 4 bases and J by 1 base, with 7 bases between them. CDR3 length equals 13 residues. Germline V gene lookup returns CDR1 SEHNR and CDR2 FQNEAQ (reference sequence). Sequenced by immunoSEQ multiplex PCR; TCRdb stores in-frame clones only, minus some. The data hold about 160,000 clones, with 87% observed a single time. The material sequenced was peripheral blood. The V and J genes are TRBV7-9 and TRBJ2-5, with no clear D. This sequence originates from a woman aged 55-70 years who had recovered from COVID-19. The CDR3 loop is CASSSHTQETQYF. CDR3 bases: TGTGCCAGCAGCTCTCACACCCAAGAGACCCAGTACTTC. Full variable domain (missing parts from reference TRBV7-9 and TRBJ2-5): DTGVSQNPRHKITKRGQNVTFRCDPISEHNRLYWYRQTLGQGPEFLTYFQNEAQLEKSRLLSDRFSAERPKGSFSTLEIQRTEQGDSAMYLCASSSHTQETQYFGPGTRLLVL.